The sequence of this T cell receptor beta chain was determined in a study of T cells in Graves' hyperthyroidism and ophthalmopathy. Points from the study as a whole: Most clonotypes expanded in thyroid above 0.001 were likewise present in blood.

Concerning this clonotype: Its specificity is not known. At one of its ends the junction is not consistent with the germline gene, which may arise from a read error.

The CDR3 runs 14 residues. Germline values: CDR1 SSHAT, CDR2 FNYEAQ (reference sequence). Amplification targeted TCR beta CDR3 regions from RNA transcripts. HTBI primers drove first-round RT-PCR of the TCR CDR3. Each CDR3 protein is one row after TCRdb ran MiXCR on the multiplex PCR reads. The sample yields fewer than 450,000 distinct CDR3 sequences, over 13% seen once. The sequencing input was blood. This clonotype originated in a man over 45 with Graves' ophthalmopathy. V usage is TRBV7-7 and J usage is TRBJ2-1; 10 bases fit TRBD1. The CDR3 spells CASSERTGGNEQFF. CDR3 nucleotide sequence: TGTGCTAGCAGCGAAAGGACAGGGGGCAATGAGCAGTTCTTC. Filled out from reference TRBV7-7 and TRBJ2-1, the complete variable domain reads GAGVSQSPRYKVTKRGQDVTLRCDPISSHATLYWYQQALGQGPEFLTYFNYEAQPDKSGLPSDRFSAERPEGSISTLTIQRTEQRDSAMYRCASSERTGGNEQFFGPGTRLTVL.